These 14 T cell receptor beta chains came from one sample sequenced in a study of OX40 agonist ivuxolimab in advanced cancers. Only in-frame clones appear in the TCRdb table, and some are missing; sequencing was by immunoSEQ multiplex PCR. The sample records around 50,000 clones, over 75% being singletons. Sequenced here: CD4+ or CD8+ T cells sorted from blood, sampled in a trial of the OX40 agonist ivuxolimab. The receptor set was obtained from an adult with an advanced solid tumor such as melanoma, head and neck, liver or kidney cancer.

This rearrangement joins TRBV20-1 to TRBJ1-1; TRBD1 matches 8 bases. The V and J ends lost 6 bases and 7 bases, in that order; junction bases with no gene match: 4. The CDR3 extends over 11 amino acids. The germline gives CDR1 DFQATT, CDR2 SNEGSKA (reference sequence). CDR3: CSADRGLEAFF. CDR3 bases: TGCAGTGCCGACAGGGGTCTTGAAGCTTTCTTT.

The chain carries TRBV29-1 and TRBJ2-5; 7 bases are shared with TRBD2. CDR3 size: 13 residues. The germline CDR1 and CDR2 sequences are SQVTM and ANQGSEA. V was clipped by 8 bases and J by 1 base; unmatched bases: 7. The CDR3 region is CSSLGGGQETQYF. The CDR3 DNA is TGCAGCTCACTTGGGGGGGGCCAAGAGACCCAGTACTTC. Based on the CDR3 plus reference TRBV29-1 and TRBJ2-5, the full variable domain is SAVISQKPSRDICQRGTSLTIQCQVDSQVTMMFWYRQQPGQSLTLIATANQGSEATYESGFVIDKFPISRPNLTFSTLTVSNMSPEDSSIYLCSSLGGGQETQYFGPGTRLLVL.

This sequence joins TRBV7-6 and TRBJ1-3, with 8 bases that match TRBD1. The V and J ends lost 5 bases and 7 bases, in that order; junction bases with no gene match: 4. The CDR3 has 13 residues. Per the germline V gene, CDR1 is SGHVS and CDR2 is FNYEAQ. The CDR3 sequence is CASSAGQANTIYF. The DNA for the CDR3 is TGTGCCAGCAGCGCGGGACAGGCGAACACCATATATTTT.

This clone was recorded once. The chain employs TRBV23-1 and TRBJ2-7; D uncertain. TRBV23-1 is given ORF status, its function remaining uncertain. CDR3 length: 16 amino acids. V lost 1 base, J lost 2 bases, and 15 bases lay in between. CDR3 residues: CASSQLFSLTPYEQYF. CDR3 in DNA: TGCGCCAGCAGTCAATTATTTTCCTTAACCCCCTACGAGCAGTACTTC.

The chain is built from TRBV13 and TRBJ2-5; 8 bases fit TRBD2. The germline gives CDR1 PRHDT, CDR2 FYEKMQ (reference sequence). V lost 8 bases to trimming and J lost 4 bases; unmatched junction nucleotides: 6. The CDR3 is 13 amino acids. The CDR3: CASRSGSGETQYF. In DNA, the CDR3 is TGTGCCAGCCGGAGCGGGAGTGGAGAGACCCAGTACTTC.

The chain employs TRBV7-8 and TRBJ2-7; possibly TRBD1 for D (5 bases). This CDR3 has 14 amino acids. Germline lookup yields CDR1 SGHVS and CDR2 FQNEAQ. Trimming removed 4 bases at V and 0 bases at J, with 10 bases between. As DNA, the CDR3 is TGTGCCAGCAGCTGGCAGGGCTTCTCCTACGAGCAGTACTTC. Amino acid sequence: CASSWQGFSYEQYF. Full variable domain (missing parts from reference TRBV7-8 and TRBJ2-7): GAGVSQSPRYKVAKRGQDVALRCDPISGHVSLFWYQQALGQGPEFLTYFQNEAQLDKSGLPSDRFFAERPEGSVSTLKIQRTQQEDSAVYLCASSWQGFSYEQYFGPGTRLTVT.

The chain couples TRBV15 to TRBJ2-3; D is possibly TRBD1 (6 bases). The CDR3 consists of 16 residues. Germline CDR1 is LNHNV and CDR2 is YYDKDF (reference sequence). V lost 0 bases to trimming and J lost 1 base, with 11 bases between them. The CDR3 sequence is CATSREYGGGTDTQYF. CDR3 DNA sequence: TGTGCCACCAGCAGAGAGTATGGGGGCGGCACAGATACGCAGTATTTT.

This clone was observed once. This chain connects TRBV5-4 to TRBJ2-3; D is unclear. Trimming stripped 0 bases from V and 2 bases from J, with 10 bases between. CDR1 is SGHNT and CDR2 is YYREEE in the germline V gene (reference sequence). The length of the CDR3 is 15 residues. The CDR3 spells CASSLDFFDTDTQYF. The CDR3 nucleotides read TGTGCCAGCAGCTTGGACTTCTTTGACACAGATACGCAGTATTTT. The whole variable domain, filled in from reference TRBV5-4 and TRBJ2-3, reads ETGVTQSPTHLIKTRGQQVTLRCSSQSGHNTVSWYQQALGQGPQFIFQYYREEENGRGNFPPRFSGLQFPNYSSELNVNALELDDSALYLCASSLDFFDTDTQYFGPGTRLTVL.

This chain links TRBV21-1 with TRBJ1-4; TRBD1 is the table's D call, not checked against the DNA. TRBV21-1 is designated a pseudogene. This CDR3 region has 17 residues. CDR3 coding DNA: TGTGCCAGCAGCAAAATGGGTATCGGGAAGGGGGATGAAAAACTGTTTTTT. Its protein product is CASSKMGIGKGDEKLFF.

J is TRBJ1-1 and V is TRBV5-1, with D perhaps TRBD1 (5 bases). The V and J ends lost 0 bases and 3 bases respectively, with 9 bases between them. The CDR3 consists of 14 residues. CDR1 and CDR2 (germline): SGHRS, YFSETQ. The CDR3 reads CASSLEGRDTEAFF. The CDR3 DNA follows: TGCGCCAGCAGCTTGGAGGGGCGGGACACTGAAGCTTTCTTT.

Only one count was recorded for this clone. Here the CDR3 DNA reads TGTGCCAGCAGTTTTCGGGGGAGAGGCACAGATACGCAGTATTTT. Translation: CASSFRGRGTDTQYF. The chain joins TRBV28 to TRBJ2-3; TRBD2 is a possible D gene (6 bases). Trimming pared 3 bases from V and 1 base from J, leaving 11 bases between. Germline V gene sequence: CDR1 MDHEN, CDR2 SYDVKM. There are 15 residues in the CDR3. Combining the CDR3 with reference TRBV28 and TRBJ2-3 gives the whole variable domain DVKVTQSSRYLVKRTGEKVFLECVQDMDHENMFWYRQDPGLGLRLIYFSYDVKMKEKGDIPEGYSVSREKKERFSLILESASTNQTSMYLCASSFRGRGTDTQYFGPGTRLTVL.

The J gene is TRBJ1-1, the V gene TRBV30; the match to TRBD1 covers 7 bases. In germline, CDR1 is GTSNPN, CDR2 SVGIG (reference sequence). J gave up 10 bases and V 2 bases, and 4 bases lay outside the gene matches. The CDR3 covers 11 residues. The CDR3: CAWSRSGGAFF. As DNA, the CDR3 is TGTGCCTGGAGTAGATCAGGGGGAGCTTTCTTT. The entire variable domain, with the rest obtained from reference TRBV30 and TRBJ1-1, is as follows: SQTIHQWPATLVQPVGSPLSLECTVEGTSNPNLYWYRQAAGRGLQLLFYSVGIGQISSEVPQNLSASRPQDRQFILSSKKLLLSDSGFYLCAWSRSGGAFFGQGTRLTVV.

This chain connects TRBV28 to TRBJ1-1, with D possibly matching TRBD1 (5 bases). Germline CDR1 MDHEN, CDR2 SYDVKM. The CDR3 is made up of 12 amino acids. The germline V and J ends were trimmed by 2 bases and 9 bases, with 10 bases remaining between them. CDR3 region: CASSLSRGKAFF. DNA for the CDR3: TGTGCCAGCAGTTTAAGTCGGGGGAAAGCTTTCTTT.

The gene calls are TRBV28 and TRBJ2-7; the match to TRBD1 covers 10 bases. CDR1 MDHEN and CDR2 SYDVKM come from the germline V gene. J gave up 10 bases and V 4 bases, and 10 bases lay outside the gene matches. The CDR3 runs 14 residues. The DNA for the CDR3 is TGTGCCAGCAGTTCGCCGGACAGGGGGGCTAATCAGTACTTC. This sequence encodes CASSSPDRGANQYF.